This T cell receptor beta chain appears in the sequencing data of a study of OX40 agonist ivuxolimab in advanced cancers. The table came from immunoSEQ multiplex PCR; TCRdb's copy has only in-frame clones and leaves some out. In the table there are 70,000 to 95,000 clones, about nine tenths of which are singletons. This CDR3 is built from 16 residues. The germline V gene encodes CDR1 SGDLS and CDR2 YYNGEE. Trimming took 0 bases from V and 4 from J; bases not matched to a gene: 6. The chain uses TRBV9 and TRBJ1-3; 8 bases agree with TRBD1. The sequence was collected from an adult with an advanced solid tumor such as melanoma, head and neck, liver or kidney cancer. The source material was CD4+ or CD8+ T cells sorted from blood, sampled in a trial of the OX40 agonist ivuxolimab. DNA of the CDR3: TGTGCCAGCAGCGTAGGGTCAGGGGGCGGAGGAAACACCATATATTTT. It codes for CASSVGSGGGGNTIYF.